Below are 29 T cell receptor beta chains sequenced from a single sample in a study of OX40 agonist ivuxolimab in advanced cancers. Library preparation employed the immunoSEQ multiplex PCR assay. Drawn from immuneACCESS, this table holds only the in-frame rearrangements with V and J called that TCRdb kept. Clones are partly lost; checked studies trace under half to an unresolved V gene and leave the rest unexplained. In this sample the table shows tens of thousands of clones, 74% of which occur a single time. In total, the top ten clones hold around 18% of the sample. Material: CD4+ or CD8+ T cells sorted from blood, obtained in a trial of the OX40 agonist ivuxolimab. The receptors derive from an adult with an advanced solid tumor such as melanoma, head and neck, liver or kidney cancer.

This chain joins TRBV7-8 and TRBJ1-1; 7 bases match TRBD1. The junction had 2 bases not matched to a gene; V was cut back by 4 bases and J by 0 bases. The CDR3 runs to 14 residues. In germline, CDR1 is SGHVS, CDR2 FQNEAQ. The CDR3 loop is CASSWGQMNTEAFF. The DNA for the CDR3 is TGTGCCAGCAGCTGGGGACAGATGAACACTGAAGCTTTCTTT.

The rearrangement uses TRBV6-5 and TRBJ1-3; D is unclear. CDR1 MNHEY and CDR2 SVGAGI come from the germline V gene. Trimming shortened V by 4 bases and J by 2 bases, and 9 bases separated the two germline ends. This CDR3 has 14 residues. CDR3 DNA sequence: TGTGCCAGCAGTTCATCGGGAACTGGAAACACCATATATTTT. Translating gives CASSSSGTGNTIYF.

This clone was detected ten times or more. The chain is built from TRBV7-8 and TRBJ1-1; a weak D match, TRBD1 (6 bases). V was clipped by 4 bases and J by 7 bases, with 13 bases between them. The germline V gene has CDR1 SGHVS and CDR2 FQNEAQ. The CDR3 is made up of 13 amino acids. CDR3 bases: TGTGCCAGCAGCTCCGGGGGGCGCGGTGAAGCTTTCTTT. Translated, it gives CASSSGGRGEAFF.

J is TRBJ2-3 and V is TRBV12-5, with D perhaps matching TRBD2 (5 bases). The germline CDR1 and CDR2 sequences are LGHNT and FRNRAP. This CDR3 is built from 15 residues. With 11 bases removed from V and 0 bases from J, the gap between germline ends came to 18 bases. The CDR3 DNA sequence: TGTGCTGGATCCCGAGGGTTGTCTAGCACAGATACGCAGTATTTT. It yields the protein CAGSRGLSSTDTQYF.

The genes are TRBV6-1 and TRBJ1-2; 7 bases fit TRBD1. Trimming cost V 4 bases and J 2 bases; bases outside gene matches: 7. There are 15 residues in the CDR3. Germline CDR1 MNHNS, CDR2 SASEGT. DNA for the CDR3: TGTGCCAGCAGTGCAGGGGGGGTACGGAACTATGGCTACACCTTC. It translates to CASSAGGVRNYGYTF.

The V call is TRBV2, the J call TRBJ2-7; 8 nucleotides agree with TRBD1. Germline assignment: CDR1 SNHLY and CDR2 FYNNEI. The V gene end was trimmed by 1 base and the J gene end by 0 bases; junction bases not matched to a gene: 2. This CDR3 has 15 residues. The CDR3 loop is CASSEGQGPSYEQYV. CDR3 DNA sequence: TGTGCCAGCAGTGAAGGACAGGGGCCCTCCTACGAGCAGTACGTC.

V and J are TRBV9 and TRBJ1-1, with D maybe TRBD1 (5 bases). Germline lookup yields CDR1 SGDLS and CDR2 YYNGEE. V lost 3 bases, J lost 10 bases, and 19 bases lay in between. This CDR3 has 14 amino acids. For the CDR3, the DNA is TGTGCCAGCAGCGCCCCCGGGACCGGGGGTGGAGCTTTCTTT. Amino acid sequence: CASSAPGTGGGAFF.

The CDR3 reads CASSTNRDPTLHF. The CDR3, as DNA: TGTGCCAGCAGCACAAACAGGGATCCGACCCTCCACTTT. The chain recombines TRBV9 with TRBJ1-6; tentative D call: TRBD1 (6 bases). The germline V and J ends were trimmed by 4 bases and 14 bases, with 16 bases remaining between them. CDR1 is SGDLS and CDR2 is YYNGEE in the germline V gene. This CDR3 is 13 amino acids long.

This sequence joins TRBV19 and TRBJ2-2; D call uncertain. The germline V gene has CDR1 LNHDA and CDR2 SQIVND (reference sequence). Trimming left V 3 bases short and J 3 bases short, with 14 bases between. This CDR3 comprises 16 residues. The chain's CDR3 is CASSISPPSYTGELFF. As DNA, the CDR3 is TGTGCCAGTAGTATTAGTCCGCCGAGCTACACCGGGGAGCTGTTTTTT.

The rearrangement links TRBV29-1 to TRBJ1-2; D gene unclear. V was clipped by 6 bases and J by 6 bases, with 8 bases between them. Germline CDR1 is SQVTM and CDR2 is ANQGSEA. This CDR3 is 10 amino acids long. The DNA for the CDR3 is TGCAGCGTATGGGAAGATGGCTACACCTTC. Translating gives CSVWEDGYTF.

The table lists this clone with a few counts. The junction differs from germline at one of its ends, possibly a read error. V and J are TRBV2 and TRBJ1-5; 7 nucleotides agree with TRBD1. From germline, CDR1 is SNHLY and CDR2 FYNNEI. The CDR3 has 14 residues. CDR3 sequence: CASSEIGGKQPQHF. Written as DNA, the CDR3 is TGTGCCAGCAGTGAAATAGGGGGCAAACAGCCCCAGCATTTT.

The chain recombines TRBV6-1 with TRBJ1-2; D is uncertain. CDR3 length: 15 residues. V dropped 1 base and J dropped 4 bases, with 13 bases sitting between them. Germline V lookup: CDR1 MNHNS, CDR2 SASEGT. For the CDR3, the DNA is TGTGCCAGCAGTGAAGTGGACGCTGCAGTCTATGGCTACACCTTC. It translates to CASSEVDAAVYGYTF.

This clone was recorded only once. The rearrangement uses TRBV4-1 and TRBJ2-3, with 10 bases lining up with TRBD2. Trimming cost V 4 bases and J 4 bases; bases outside gene matches: 8. The CDR3 loop spans 16 amino acids. CDR1 and CDR2 (germline): MGHRA, YSYEKL. For the CDR3, the DNA is TGCGCCAGCAGCCCCCAGCTGGGACTAGCGCCAGATACGCAGTATTTT. Translating it yields CASSPQLGLAPDTQYF.

CDR3 region: CASSLAGTTDSPLHF. The CDR3 DNA follows: TGCGCCAGCAGCTTGGCCGGGACGACGGACTCACCCCTCCACTTT. The chain uses TRBV5-1 and TRBJ1-6, with a tentative D call TRBD1 (5 bases). The CDR3 totals 15 residues. The germline V gene encodes CDR1 SGHRS and CDR2 YFSETQ. Trimming removed 0 bases from V and 10 bases from J, with 14 bases in between.

This clone was observed once. V is TRBV14 and J is TRBJ2-7, with a tentative D call TRBD2 (5 bases). Trimming took 1 base from V and 4 from J, leaving 17 bases between them. This CDR3 is 16 amino acids long. Per germline, CDR1 SGHDN and CDR2 FVKESK. The CDR3 DNA follows: TGTGCCAGCAGCCAAGTGGAGGATTTTATAGTATACGAGCAGTACGTC. This codes for CASSQVEDFIVYEQYV.

The V and J genes are TRBV10-3 and TRBJ1-2; possibly TRBD1 for D (5 bases). The V gene's germline CDR1 is ENHRY and CDR2 SYGVKD. V lost 1 base and J lost 0, with 12 bases in between. The CDR3 totals 16 residues. The CDR3 sequence: CAISEWATASNYGYTF. Written as DNA, the CDR3 is TGTGCCATCAGTGAGTGGGCGACAGCATCTAACTATGGCTACACCTTC.

This clone showed up just once. The rearrangement links TRBV10-1 to TRBJ2-2, with a possible D match to TRBD2 (5 bases). The CDR3 runs to 14 residues. V dropped 3 bases and J dropped 6 bases, with 11 bases sitting between them. Germline V gene sequence: CDR1 WNHNN, CDR2 SYGVQD (reference sequence). CDR3 region: CASSDSTSAGELFF. The CDR3 nucleotides are TGCGCCAGCAGTGACTCAACTAGTGCCGGGGAGCTGTTTTTT.

Of note for this clone: Other DNA sequences in the sample encode the same CDR3. The chain recombines TRBV9 with TRBJ1-1; the D gene is possibly TRBD1 (5 bases). This CDR3 is built from 14 residues. V lost 3 bases and J 3 bases, leaving 12 bases between the germline ends. Germline V gives CDR1 SGDLS, CDR2 YYNGEE. The CDR3 is CASSAEGTYTEAFF. CDR3 in DNA: TGTGCCAGCAGCGCCGAGGGGACGTACACTGAAGCTTTCTTT.

This chain joins TRBV7-2 and TRBJ1-1; D is undetermined. From germline, CDR1 is SGHTA and CDR2 FQGNSA. The V end was cut by 4 bases, the J end by 5 bases, with 14 bases between. This CDR3 has 14 residues. CDR3 bases: TGTGCCAGCAGCTCGGGCTCAACGAAAACTGAAGCTTTCTTT. Its protein is CASSSGSTKTEAFF.

This chain connects TRBV28 to TRBJ1-2; perhaps TRBD1 as D (6 bases). CDR3 length: 15 amino acids. Germline loops: CDR1 MDHEN, CDR2 SYDVKM. V gave up 5 bases and J gave up 7 bases, with 20 bases separating them. The CDR3 coding sequence is TGTGCCAGCAGTAAACTAAGACAGGAAGAGTCTGGCTACACCTTC. Translated: CASSKLRQEESGYTF.

In DNA, the CDR3 is TGTGCCATCCTAGTGACGGGGGTGAACACTGAAGCTTTCTTT. Its protein is CAILVTGVNTEAFF. J is TRBJ1-1 and V is TRBV19, with D possibly being TRBD1 (5 bases). The germline V gene encodes CDR1 LNHDA and CDR2 SQIVND (reference sequence). V was cut by 10 bases and J by 0 bases, with 15 bases left in between. The CDR3 contains 14 residues.

J is TRBJ2-2 and V is TRBV25-1, with 11 nucleotides matching TRBD1. V was pared by 4 bases and J by 3 bases, with 1 base of the junction left unmatched. The CDR3 sequence is 15 residues long. CDR1 is MGHDK and CDR2 is SYGVNS in the germline V gene. This CDR3 reads CASSGDRGDTGELFF. The DNA for the CDR3 is TGTGCCAGCAGTGGGGACAGGGGGGACACCGGGGAGCTGTTTTTT.

The CDR3 sequence is CASSISGDPGELFF. CDR3 nucleotides: TGTGCCAGTAGTATATCAGGTGATCCCGGGGAGCTGTTTTTT. J is TRBJ2-2 and V is TRBV19; D uncertain. Germline CDR1 LNHDA, CDR2 SQIVND (reference sequence). Trimming stripped 2 bases from V and 6 bases from J, with 10 bases between. This CDR3 comprises 14 residues.

V usage is TRBV9 and J usage is TRBJ2-4; 7 nucleotides agree with TRBD1. This CDR3 is built from 16 residues. V was clipped by 3 bases and J by 0 bases; unmatched bases: 6. Germline CDR1 reads SGDLS; CDR2 reads YYNGEE. The CDR3 DNA sequence: TGTGCCAGCAGCGAGCGACAGGGTCTAGCCAAAAACATTCAGTACTTC. It encodes CASSERQGLAKNIQYF.

The gene calls are TRBV19 and TRBJ1-2; 8 bases fit TRBD1. The V gene's germline CDR1 is LNHDA and CDR2 SQIVND (reference sequence). The CDR3 is made up of 12 amino acids. V lost 5 bases and J lost 7; bases outside the gene matches: 3. CDR3 sequence (DNA): TGTGCCAGTAGTTGGACAGGGAGTGGCTACACCTTC. Its translation is CASSWTGSGYTF. Full variable domain (missing parts from reference TRBV19 and TRBJ1-2): DGGITQSPKYLFRKEGQNVTLSCEQNLNHDAMYWYRQDPGQGLRLIYYSQIVNDFQKGDIAEGYSVSREKKESFPLTVTSAQKNPTAFYLCASSWTGSGYTFGSGTRLTVV.

The rearrangement joins TRBV7-2 to TRBJ1-2; tentatively, D is TRBD1 (6 bases). The CDR3 consists of 13 residues. V lost 1 base and J 6 bases, leaving 9 bases between the germline ends. The V gene's germline CDR1 is SGHTA and CDR2 FQGNSA. The DNA for the CDR3 is TGTGCCAGCAGCTTAGATTGGGGGCATGGCTACACCTTC. This translates into CASSLDWGHGYTF.

Of note for this clone: At one end the junction does not follow the germline gene, possibly because of a read error. The rearrangement uses TRBV9 and TRBJ1-4, with a tentative D call TRBD1 (5 bases). CDR1 and CDR2 from the germline V gene are SGDLS and YYNGEE. The CDR3 contains 11 residues. CDR3 in amino acids: CASSGLPGLIF. DNA of the CDR3: TGTGCCAGCAGCGGGTTACCGGGACTCATTTTT.

This clone has a handful of counts. V usage is TRBV27 and J usage is TRBJ2-7; D is possibly TRBD2 (6 bases). The CDR3 is 15 residues long. Germline V lookup: CDR1 MNHEY, CDR2 SMNVEV (reference sequence). Trimming took 2 bases from V and 2 from J, leaving 13 bases between them. CDR3: CASSLGWGVAYEQYF. CDR3 DNA: TGTGCCAGCAGTTTAGGATGGGGGGTCGCCTACGAGCAGTACTTC.

This clone rates as medium-sized. The chain has TRBV2 and TRBJ1-1, with 7 bases identical to TRBD1. V was pared by 7 bases and J by 3 bases, with 5 bases of the junction left unmatched. Looked up from germline, CDR1 is SNHLY and CDR2 is FYNNEI. The CDR3 consists of 13 residues. In nucleotides, the CDR3 is TGTGCCAGCAATAGTCAGGGGGACACTGAAGCTTTCTTT. This gives the protein CASNSQGDTEAFF.